A single sample gave rise to the 30 T cell receptor beta chains below, sequenced in a study of shared clonotypes between healthy human individuals. Assay: immunoSEQ multiplex PCR; the TCRdb copy retains only in-frame clones and omits some. The data hold some 1.4 million clones, with roughly 97% observed a single time. The sample consisted of naive CD4+ T cells sorted from blood. Subset defined: CD45RA+ positively selected. All receptors derive from a man younger than 40 in good health.

This chain uses TRBV6-1 with TRBJ2-7; TRBD1 agrees at 9 bases. Germline assignment: CDR1 MNHNS and CDR2 SASEGT. The CDR3 runs 15 residues. V was pared by 4 bases and J by 3 bases, with 7 bases of the junction left unmatched. CDR3 DNA sequence: TGTGCCAGCAGTGGGGACAGGGCCATTCTCTACGAGCAGTACTTC. This translates into CASSGDRAILYEQYF.

This chain uses TRBV7-3 with TRBJ2-2; D gene uncertain. The ends were cut back, 3 bases at V and 6 bases at J, with 5 bases in the middle. The V gene's germline CDR1 is SGHTA and CDR2 FQGTGA. The CDR3 length is 12 residues. CDR3 DNA: TGTGCCAGCAGCTTGGGCTCCGGGGAGCTGTTTTTT. Translated: CASSLGSGELFF.

The rearrangement uses TRBV7-2 and TRBJ2-3; D is perhaps TRBD1 (5 bases). The CDR3 has 16 residues. CDR1 and CDR2 from the germline V gene are SGHTA and FQGNSA. V was pared by 5 bases and J by 2 bases, with 17 bases between. This CDR3 reads CASSPIGVIDTDTQYF. CDR3 in DNA: TGTGCCAGCAGCCCGATAGGGGTAATTGACACAGATACGCAGTATTTT.

This clone has just one count. The CDR3 here is CAWSISPTSSPGETQYF. The CDR3 DNA reads as TGTGCCTGGAGTATCTCCCCTACTAGCTCCCCGGGGGAGACCCAGTACTTC. V gene TRBV30 combines with J gene TRBJ2-5; possible D gene TRBD2, 6 bases. The CDR3 consists of 17 residues. CDR1 is GTSNPN, CDR2 SVGIG, per germline (reference sequence). With 2 bases removed from V and 5 bases from J, the gap between germline ends came to 24 bases.

This clone was picked up a small number of times. Other DNA sequences within the sample encode an identical CDR3. This rearrangement joins TRBV7-9 to TRBJ2-3; no reliable D call. V shed 5 bases and J shed 3 bases, with 3 bases lying between them. Germline lookup yields CDR1 SEHNR and CDR2 FQNEAQ (reference sequence). This CDR3 region has 11 residues. The CDR3 nucleotides read TGTGCCAGCAGCGCGACAGATACGCAGTATTTT. Its translation: CASSATDTQYF.

The chain employs TRBV11-3 and TRBJ2-1, with 8 bases that match TRBD2. Germline CDR1 SGHNT, CDR2 YENEEA. With V trimmed by 5 bases and J by 9 bases, 6 bases remained unmatched. There are 13 residues in the CDR3. The CDR3, as DNA: TGTGCCAGCAGCACGACTAGCGACGGTGAGCAGTTCTTC. This gives the protein CASSTTSDGEQFF.

This chain connects TRBV10-3 to TRBJ1-5; D not certain. Germline V gives CDR1 ENHRY, CDR2 SYGVKD. This CDR3 comprises 15 residues. Between the trimmed V and J ends, which lost 4 bases and 1 base, there was a span of 11 bases. Written as DNA, the CDR3 is TGTGCCATCAGTGGGGGAACAGCAAGCAATCAGCCCCAGCATTTT. This translates into CAISGGTASNQPQHF.

V gene TRBV5-4 combines with J gene TRBJ2-7; 7 bases match TRBD2. J lost 4 bases, V lost 4 bases, and 8 bases had no gene match. Germline V gives CDR1 SGHNT, CDR2 YYREEE (reference sequence). The CDR3 extends over 14 amino acids. This CDR3 reads CASSARREPYEQYF. The CDR3 coding sequence is TGTGCCAGCAGCGCCAGGCGGGAGCCGTACGAGCAGTACTTC.

V is TRBV5-1 and J is TRBJ2-5, with 11 bases that match TRBD2. CDR3 length: 15 residues. The V gene's germline CDR1 is SGHRS and CDR2 YFSETQ. The ends lost 4 bases at V and 5 bases at J; junction bases unmatched: 7. DNA of the CDR3: TGCGCCAGCAGCGCGGGACTAGCGGAGGGGGAGACCCAGTACTTC. As protein: CASSAGLAEGETQYF.

This clone came up once. Here the CDR3 reads CASSPTGQGFGYTF. In DNA, the CDR3 is TGTGCCAGTAGCCCTACGGGACAGGGATTTGGCTACACCTTC. The chain carries TRBV19 and TRBJ1-2, with TRBD1 identical over 9 bases. The CDR3 runs 14 residues. With 6 bases clipped from V and 7 bases from J, the junction kept 9 bases outside the gene matches. Germline V lookup: CDR1 LNHDA, CDR2 SQIVND (reference sequence).

The chain couples TRBV28 to TRBJ1-5; D gene unclear. Trimming took off 6 bases at V and 5 bases at J, with 20 bases between the two ends. CDR3 length equals 16 residues. CDR1 and CDR2 (germline): MDHEN, SYDVKM. This CDR3 reads CASSLRVRHSDQPQHF. DNA for the CDR3: TGTGCCAGCAGCCTCCGCGTTAGGCATTCCGATCAGCCCCAGCATTTT.

This rearrangement joins TRBV5-4 to TRBJ2-7, with TRBD1 matching over 8 bases. Germline assignment: CDR1 SGHNT and CDR2 YYREEE (reference sequence). The CDR3 is made up of 15 amino acids. With V trimmed by 4 bases and J by 3 bases, 9 bases remained unmatched. CDR3 sequence reads: CASSATRGTGYEQYF. As DNA, the CDR3 is TGTGCCAGCAGCGCGACACGCGGGACAGGCTACGAGCAGTACTTC.

The rearrangement links TRBV23-1 to TRBJ1-4; D gene ambiguous. TRBV23-1 is reported as an ORF; its role is uncertain. This CDR3 has 14 amino acids. Trimming took 1 base from V and 7 from J, leaving 10 bases between them. The CDR3: CASSQFPASEKLFF. CDR3 in DNA: TGCGCCAGCAGTCAATTTCCGGCAAGTGAAAAACTGTTTTTT.

The rearrangement links TRBV15 to TRBJ2-4; D is possibly TRBD1 or TRBD2 (5 bases each). Trimming left V 0 bases short and J 3 bases short, with 12 bases between. This CDR3 comprises 16 residues. Germline CDR1 and CDR2: LNHNV and YYDKDF (reference sequence). This CDR3 reads CATSRDRRGVKNIQYF. In nucleotides, the CDR3 is TGTGCCACCAGCAGAGATAGACGAGGGGTCAAAAACATTCAGTACTTC. Using reference TRBV15 and TRBJ2-4 for the parts outside the CDR3, the full variable domain is DAMVIQNPRYQVTQFGKPVTLSCSQTLNHNVMYWYQQKSSQAPKLLFHYYDKDFNNEADTPDNFQSRRPNTSFCFLDIRSPGLGDTAMYLCATSRDRRGVKNIQYFGAGTRLSVL.

Comments on this clone: Additional DNA sequences in this sample encode the identical CDR3. The genes are TRBV5-1 and TRBJ2-7; the match to TRBD2 covers 9 bases. The CDR3 spans 15 residues. J was trimmed by 0 bases and V by 4 bases; bases with no gene match: 5. Germline V gene sequence: CDR1 SGHRS, CDR2 YFSETQ. CDR3 DNA: TGCGCCAGCAGCCCGGGACTAGCCAGCTCCTACGAGCAGTACTTC. Protein: CASSPGLASSYEQYF.

Only one count was recorded for this clone. The V and J genes are TRBV27 and TRBJ2-5; D gene unclear. The germline V and J ends were trimmed by 5 bases and 3 bases, with 10 bases remaining between them. This CDR3 spans 13 amino acids. Per germline, CDR1 MNHEY and CDR2 SMNVEV (reference sequence). CDR3 DNA: TGTGCCAGCAGTCCCGACAATGAAGAGACCCAGTACTTC. It codes for CASSPDNEETQYF.

The rearrangement links TRBV11-2 to TRBJ2-1, with D perhaps TRBD1 or TRBD2 (6 bases each). The V and J ends lost 6 bases and 8 bases respectively, with 20 bases between them. The CDR3 contains 15 residues. From germline, CDR1 is SGHAT and CDR2 FQNNGV. CDR3 DNA: TGTGCCAGCAGTCCGTCGGGGGCCGGGTCCCATGAGCAGTTCTTC. The encoded protein is CASSPSGAGSHEQFF.

The rearrangement joins TRBV5-6 to TRBJ1-1; D perhaps matches TRBD1 (5 bases). CDR3 length: 15 residues. In germline, CDR1 is SGHDT, CDR2 YYEEEE. Between the trimmed V and J ends, which lost 2 bases and 1 base, there was a span of 12 bases. This CDR3 reads CASSFLRQTNTEAFF. In DNA form, the CDR3 reads TGTGCCAGCAGCTTCCTCAGACAGACGAACACTGAAGCTTTCTTT.

This chain joins TRBV29-1 and TRBJ2-7; no clear D. The V gene lost 0 bases and the J gene lost 3 bases, with 12 bases spanning the gap. In germline, CDR1 is SQVTM, CDR2 ANQGSEA. The CDR3 runs to 14 residues. CDR3 amino acids: CSVEDARQNYEQYF. The CDR3 coding sequence is TGCAGCGTTGAAGACGCGAGGCAGAACTACGAGCAGTACTTC.

The rearrangement joins TRBV7-9 to TRBJ2-2; D unclear. The V gene lost 2 bases and the J gene lost 6 bases, with 7 bases spanning the gap. Per germline, CDR1 SEHNR and CDR2 FQNEAQ (reference sequence). The CDR3 totals 13 residues. In DNA form, the CDR3 reads TGTGCCAGCAGCTTACGGGTAGCCGGGGAGCTGTTTTTT. It translates to CASSLRVAGELFF.

The rearrangement joins TRBV2 to TRBJ2-3, with 7 bases fitting TRBD2. This CDR3 has 13 residues. V lost 6 bases to trimming and J lost 2 bases; unmatched junction nucleotides: 2. The germline V gene has CDR1 SNHLY and CDR2 FYNNEI. The CDR3 reads CASRGDYTDTQYF. Written as DNA, the CDR3 is TGTGCCAGCAGGGGGGACTACACAGATACGCAGTATTTT.

This chain links TRBV7-6 with TRBJ2-7, with D possibly matching TRBD2 (5 bases). Trimming shortened V by 5 bases and J by 3 bases, and 11 bases separated the two germline ends. CDR1 is SGHVS and CDR2 is FNYEAQ in the germline V gene. CDR3 length: 13 amino acids. The CDR3 nucleotides are TGTGCCAGCAGCGTAGAGGCGGGCTACGAGCAGTACTTC. Translated: CASSVEAGYEQYF.

V is TRBV28 and J is TRBJ2-7; 7 bases match TRBD1. The CDR3 is 14 amino acids. V lost 2 bases to trimming and J lost 2 bases; unmatched junction nucleotides: 3. Germline CDR1 and CDR2: MDHEN and SYDVKM. The CDR3 region has the DNA TGTGCCAGCAGTTTAGACAGGGTCACCTACGAGCAGTACTTC. Encoded protein: CASSLDRVTYEQYF.

This clone came up a few times. The V and J genes are TRBV10-3 and TRBJ2-7; 13 bases map to TRBD2. The V gene end was trimmed by 6 bases and the J gene end by 5 bases; junction bases not matched to a gene: 7. CDR3 length: 15 residues. The germline gives CDR1 ENHRY, CDR2 SYGVKD. The CDR3: CAISPRTSGGNEQYF. CDR3 DNA sequence: TGTGCCATCAGCCCCCGGACTAGCGGGGGCAACGAGCAGTACTTC.

The chain recombines TRBV15 with TRBJ2-7; D is possibly TRBD2 (5 bases). Trimming took 3 bases from V and 6 from J, leaving 15 bases between them. CDR1 and CDR2 (germline): LNHNV, YYDKDF (reference sequence). This CDR3 is built from 14 residues. In DNA form, the CDR3 reads TGTGCCACCAGCAGCCGTCTGAGGGCATCCGAGCAGTACTTC. Its translation: CATSSRLRASEQYF.

This chain uses TRBV9 with TRBJ2-5; TRBD1 matches at 10 bases. The CDR3 extends over 14 amino acids. Germline lookup yields CDR1 SGDLS and CDR2 YYNGEE. J lost 4 bases, V lost 3 bases, and 3 bases had no gene match. Here the CDR3 DNA reads TGTGCCAGCAGCGCGACAGGGGGCCTAGAGACCCAGTACTTC. This encodes CASSATGGLETQYF.

The chain uses TRBV5-6 and TRBJ2-2; the D gene is possibly TRBD2 (5 bases). V was trimmed by 6 bases and J by 1 base, leaving 16 bases between them. From germline, CDR1 is SGHDT and CDR2 YYEEEE. The CDR3 is 16 residues long. The CDR3 here is CASNRRGVLNTGELFF. CDR3 nucleotide sequence: TGTGCCAGCAACCGCCGGGGAGTATTGAACACCGGGGAGCTGTTTTTT.

The chain carries TRBV5-4 and TRBJ2-3, with 9 bases lining up with TRBD1. There are 17 residues in the CDR3. CDR1 and CDR2 from the germline V gene are SGHNT and YYREEE (reference sequence). Germline trimming cut 4 bases from V and 2 bases from J; bases unmatched to any gene: 11. CDR3 residues: CASSPGTGFGSTDTQYF. CDR3 DNA: TGTGCCAGCAGCCCCGGGACAGGGTTTGGTTCCACAGATACGCAGTATTTT.

The rearrangement uses TRBV2 and TRBJ2-3, with 10 bases fitting TRBD2. V gave up 6 bases and J gave up 1 base; unmatched junction bases: 7. This CDR3 spans 16 amino acids. Germline loops: CDR1 SNHLY, CDR2 FYNNEI. CDR3 amino acids: CASRDILAGRTDTQYF. CDR3 DNA: TGTGCCAGCAGAGACATACTAGCGGGGCGCACAGATACGCAGTATTTT.

The chain is built from TRBV28 and TRBJ2-7; 11 bases map to TRBD2. Trimming removed 7 bases from V and 3 bases from J; junction bases left unmatched: 5. The CDR3 spans 14 residues. CDR1 and CDR2 from the germline V gene are MDHEN and SYDVKM. The CDR3 loop reads CASKTSGTSYEQYF. Written as DNA, the CDR3 is TGTGCCAGCAAGACTAGCGGGACAAGCTACGAGCAGTACTTC.